This T cell receptor (beta chain) was identified during a study of spatial heterogeneity in lung cancer. Study as a whole: Detection consistently yielded more beta chains than alpha chains.

Each TCR cDNA molecule carried a unique molecular identifier. MiXCR, run by TCRdb on the 5' RACE reads, gives a single entry per CDR3 protein. The sample has about 16,000 distinct CDR3 sequences, nearly 7% seen once; the top ten hold 20%. Study findings and constraints: Counts that tracked tumor mutation counts were those of expanded intratumoral alpha and beta TCRs.

At least ten counts were recorded for this clonotype. Its antigen is undetermined. Deletions cut 1 base from V and 14 bases from J, with 17 bases between. This CDR3 region has 13 residues. CDR1 SGHVS and CDR2 FQNEAQ come from the germline V gene. Indicated time point: sample taken at primary tumor resection. This rearrangement joins TRBV7-8 to TRBJ2-5; D might be TRBD1 (6 bases). Sequencing used lung tumor tissue, obtained at surgery. This clonotype was obtained from a female donor with early-stage non-small cell lung cancer. The CDR3: CASSLGQVYHSYF. The CDR3 coding sequence is TGTGCCAGCAGCTTAGGACAGGTCTACCACTCCTACTTC.